This note documents a single T cell receptor (beta chain) sequence. Using immunoSEQ multiplex PCR, the repertoire was profiled, and TCRdb retains in-frame clones only, with some absent. The sample shows tens of thousands of clones, 88% of them seen only once. These data come from a study of blood T cell repertoires in COVID-19. Study at large: T cells, B-cell-depleted T cells, or PBMCs supplied cDNA or gDNA.

This clonotype was sampled from a human donor in a cohort sampled during active COVID-19. The sequencing sample was made of peripheral blood.

The CDR3 reads CSVEDRTDRPVEQYF. The CDR3 nucleotides read TGCAGCGTTGAGGACAGGACAGACCGGCCGGTCGAGCAGTACTTC. V usage is TRBV29-1 and J usage is TRBJ2-7, with 7 bases aligning to TRBD1. Trimming removed 3 bases from V and 6 bases from J; junction bases left unmatched: 14. There are 15 residues in the CDR3. Germline-derived CDR1 and CDR2 are SQVTM and ANQGSEA.